One and the same sample provided the 29 T cell receptor beta chains below, sequenced in a study of cytomegalovirus exposure and HLA in healthy donors. The method was immunoSEQ multiplex PCR; TCRdb's version includes in-frame clones alone and lacks a portion of them. The sample yields tens of thousands of clones, approximately 92% seen once. Source material: PBMCs. These receptors were taken from a young man in good health and CMV-seronegative.

This clone has more than one count but fewer than ten. CDR3 amino acids: CASSQGVSNQPQHF. As DNA, the CDR3 is TGTGCCAGCAGTCAGGGGGTTAGCAATCAGCCCCAGCATTTT. The chain recombines TRBV6-6 with TRBJ1-5, with 7 bases lining up with TRBD1. Germline-derived CDR1 and CDR2 are MNHNY and SVGAGI (reference sequence). Trimming removed 5 bases from V and 0 bases from J; junction bases left unmatched: 1. The CDR3 is 14 amino acids.

The chain couples TRBV2 to TRBJ2-1; possible D gene TRBD2, 5 bases. V shed 4 bases and J shed 8 bases, with 9 bases lying between them. This CDR3 is 12 amino acids long. Germline CDR1 and CDR2: SNHLY and FYNNEI. CDR3 residues: CASSGLADEQFF. The CDR3, as DNA: TGTGCCAGCAGTGGGCTAGCCGATGAGCAGTTCTTC.

V usage is TRBV5-1 and J usage is TRBJ2-3; D might be TRBD2 (6 bases). Trimming cost V 2 bases and J 6 bases, with 16 bases left between them. There are 15 residues in the CDR3. Looked up from germline, CDR1 is SGHRS and CDR2 is YFSETQ. The CDR3 loop reads CASSLASGEIDTQYF. Written as DNA, the CDR3 is TGCGCCAGCAGCTTAGCCTCGGGGGAGATCGATACGCAGTATTTT.

This chain joins TRBV5-1 and TRBJ2-5; D possibly corresponds to TRBD2 (6 bases). CDR1 SGHRS and CDR2 YFSETQ come from the germline V gene. V was trimmed by 2 bases and J by 5 bases, leaving 13 bases between them. CDR3 size: 14 residues. In nucleotides, the CDR3 is TGCGCCAGCAGCTTCGGGACTCCAAGGGAGACCCAGTACTTC. The encoded protein is CASSFGTPRETQYF.

The V gene is TRBV19, the J gene TRBJ1-2; perhaps TRBD1 as D (5 bases). The CDR3 totals 14 residues. The germline V and J ends were trimmed by 5 bases and 3 bases, with 13 bases remaining between them. Germline lookup yields CDR1 LNHDA and CDR2 SQIVND (reference sequence). DNA for the CDR3: TGTGCCAGTAGTCCCCTCCCGACAGACTATGGCTACACCTTC. Its translation: CASSPLPTDYGYTF.

This chain joins TRBV28 and TRBJ2-1; TRBD2 aligns across 14 bases. V trimming: 5 bases; J trimming: 9 bases; junction bases outside the gene matches: 12. CDR1 is MDHEN, CDR2 SYDVKM, per germline. The CDR3 is 17 residues long. The CDR3, as DNA: TGTGCCAGCAGTCTCTCCCCCGGGACTAGCGGGAGTGTTGAGCAGTTCTTC. Translation: CASSLSPGTSGSVEQFF. Together with reference TRBV28 and TRBJ2-1, the CDR3 gives the full variable domain: DVKVTQSSRYLVKRTGEKVFLECVQDMDHENMFWYRQDPGLGLRLIYFSYDVKMKEKGDIPEGYSVSREKKERFSLILESASTNQTSMYLCASSLSPGTSGSVEQFFGPGTRLTVL.

This sequence joins TRBV19 and TRBJ1-3; D gene uncertain. Germline CDR1 and CDR2: LNHDA and SQIVND (reference sequence). Trimming stripped 5 bases from V and 3 bases from J, with 14 bases between. The CDR3 covers 15 residues. CDR3 residues: CASSVSSGVGNTIYF. CDR3 bases: TGTGCCAGTAGTGTCTCTTCGGGTGTTGGAAACACCATATATTTT.

The gene calls are TRBV28 and TRBJ2-5; D may be TRBD1 (5 bases). Between the trimmed V and J ends, which lost 7 bases and 1 base, there was a span of 10 bases. CDR1 and CDR2 from the germline V gene are MDHEN and SYDVKM. The CDR3 totals 13 residues. Here the CDR3 reads CASMGQLQETQYF. In DNA, the CDR3 is TGTGCCAGCATGGGGCAGCTCCAAGAGACCCAGTACTTC.

The chain is built from TRBV27 and TRBJ2-1; D may be TRBD2 (6 bases). Trimming cost V 3 bases and J 5 bases, with 8 bases left between them. The CDR3 is 13 amino acids. Germline CDR1 reads MNHEY; CDR2 reads SMNVEV (reference sequence). The CDR3 reads CASSFGGDNEQFF. In DNA, the CDR3 is TGTGCCAGCAGTTTCGGGGGTGACAATGAGCAGTTCTTC.

V is TRBV2 and J is TRBJ1-5; D is unclear. CDR3 size: 13 residues. Trimming cost V 8 bases and J 4 bases, with 12 bases left between them. Germline-derived CDR1 and CDR2 are SNHLY and FYNNEI. The CDR3 bases are TGTGCCAGCCGCTTCGAGGAAAATCAGCCCCAGCATTTT. It translates to CASRFEENQPQHF.

As DNA, the CDR3 is TGTGCCAGCAACAGGGGGTACGAGCAGTACTTC. This gives the protein CASNRGYEQYF. V is TRBV6-6 and J is TRBJ2-7; 8 nucleotides line up with TRBD1. After removal of 7 bases from V and 4 bases from J, the junction contained 0 bases not matched to a gene. Germline V gene data show CDR1 as MNHNY and CDR2 as SVGAGI (reference sequence). This CDR3 spans 11 amino acids.

J is TRBJ1-1 and V is TRBV18; TRBD1 matches at 7 bases. Germline-derived CDR1 and CDR2 are KGHSH and LQKENI. The CDR3 totals 17 residues. Trimming took 4 bases from V and 4 from J; bases not matched to a gene: 15. The CDR3 nucleotides read TGTGCCAGCTCACAGGGGGGCCTGACAGGGTCGGGCACTGAAGCTTTCTTT. Amino acids: CASSQGGLTGSGTEAFF.

V is TRBV6-6 and J is TRBJ2-5; D is ambiguous. V was trimmed by 0 bases and J by 4 bases, leaving 9 bases between them. This CDR3 is built from 14 residues. Per the germline V gene, CDR1 is MNHNY and CDR2 is SVGAGI (reference sequence). This CDR3 reads CASSYSITRETQYF. The CDR3 DNA reads as TGTGCCAGCAGTTACTCGATCACGCGAGAGACCCAGTACTTC.

V and J are TRBV4-1 and TRBJ1-2, with 11 bases aligning to TRBD1. V shed 5 bases, J shed 4 bases, and the junction held 9 bases outside the gene matches. This CDR3 contains 16 residues. Germline values: CDR1 MGHRA, CDR2 YSYEKL. CDR3 in DNA: TGCGCCAGCAGCTACCCCGGGACAGGGGGGAGCTATGGCTACACCTTC. This encodes CASSYPGTGGSYGYTF.

The chain recombines TRBV19 with TRBJ2-1; TRBD1 matches 9 bases. Trimming at V came to 7 bases and at J to 6 bases, leaving 4 bases not matched to a gene. The CDR3 loop spans 13 amino acids. Per the germline V gene, CDR1 is LNHDA and CDR2 is SQIVND (reference sequence). CDR3 amino acids: CASTLDRGNEQFF. DNA of the CDR3: TGTGCCAGTACCTTGGACAGGGGCAATGAGCAGTTCTTC.

As regards this clone: Distinct nucleotide sequences in the sample also encode this CDR3. This chain links TRBV6-6 with TRBJ2-7, with 9 bases aligning to TRBD1. The germline CDR1 and CDR2 sequences are MNHNY and SVGAGI (reference sequence). The CDR3 has 15 residues. The junction had 11 bases not matched to a gene; V was cut back by 5 bases and J by 6 bases. CDR3 in amino acids: CASSQPGQGPLEQYF. The CDR3, as DNA: TGTGCCAGCAGTCAACCGGGACAGGGACCCCTCGAGCAGTACTTC.

The genes are TRBV30 and TRBJ2-3; tentative D call: TRBD2 (6 bases). The CDR3 consists of 15 residues. Germline CDR1 is GTSNPN and CDR2 is SVGIG (reference sequence). V shed 2 bases and J shed 4 bases, with 16 bases lying between them. The CDR3 DNA sequence: TGTGCCTGGAGTCAAGGGACTCTTACGCCAGATACGCAGTATTTT. It specifies CAWSQGTLTPDTQYF.

The chain combines TRBV18 with TRBJ1-1; 7 nucleotides match TRBD1. Germline V gene lookup returns CDR1 KGHSH and CDR2 LQKENI. The J segment lost 5 bases and the V segment lost 3 bases, leaving 12 bases of the junction unmatched. This CDR3 is 16 amino acids long. The CDR3 DNA sequence: TGTGCCAGCTCACCCCTCCGGGAGCCAGGGGGGACTGAAGCTTTCTTT. Its translation: CASSPLREPGGTEAFF.

V gene TRBV9 combines with J gene TRBJ2-5, with D maybe TRBD2 (6 bases). Germline loops: CDR1 SGDLS, CDR2 YYNGEE. Between the trimmed V and J ends, which lost 3 bases and 7 bases, there was a span of 25 bases. This CDR3 has 17 residues. The CDR3 coding sequence is TGTGCCAGCAGCGCCCGTCGCCGTAACGGGAGCTCGGGGACCCAGTACTTC. Protein: CASSARRRNGSSGTQYF.

This chain joins TRBV29-1 and TRBJ2-7; D not resolved. The germline gives CDR1 SQVTM, CDR2 ANQGSEA. The CDR3 extends over 11 amino acids. Trimming cost V 4 bases and J 2 bases, with 6 bases left between them. CDR3 amino acids: CSVVQAYEQYF. Written as DNA, the CDR3 is TGCAGCGTTGTACAAGCCTACGAGCAGTACTTC.

The rearrangement joins TRBV12-2 to TRBJ2-7; the table assigns TRBD1, which was not confirmed against the DNA. TRBV12-2 is a known pseudogene. This CDR3 contains 14 residues. The CDR3 DNA is TGTGCAAGTCGCATAAGGACAGGGGACTACGAGCAGTACTTC. Protein: CASRIRTGDYEQYF.

The chain couples TRBV27 to TRBJ2-1, with D perhaps TRBD2 (6 bases). The CDR3 has 18 residues. Germline CDR1 is MNHEY and CDR2 is SMNVEV (reference sequence). With 5 bases removed from V and 0 bases from J, the gap between germline ends came to 20 bases. The CDR3 nucleotides read TGTGCCAGCAGTCTGGGTGTTCATCGGGAGCCCTCCTACAATGAGCAGTTCTTC. Translated: CASSLGVHREPSYNEQFF.

This clone came up once. This chain connects TRBV14 to TRBJ2-5, with TRBD1 as a possible D gene (7 bases). V lost 4 bases to trimming and J lost 1 base, with 13 bases between them. Germline CDR1 reads SGHDN; CDR2 reads FVKESK. The CDR3 runs to 15 residues. In nucleotides, the CDR3 is TGTGCCAGCAGCCTCCGACAGGGAGGCCAAGAGACCCAGTACTTC. Protein sequence: CASSLRQGGQETQYF.

V is TRBV27 and J is TRBJ1-2; D may be TRBD1 (5 bases). V lost 6 bases and J 4 bases, leaving 12 bases between the germline ends. This CDR3 spans 13 amino acids. Germline V lookup: CDR1 MNHEY, CDR2 SMNVEV (reference sequence). The CDR3 nucleotides read TGTGCCAGCAGACCAAGGACAAGCTATGGCTACACCTTC. Translating gives CASRPRTSYGYTF.

This chain joins TRBV27 and TRBJ2-5; TRBD2 agrees at 11 bases. Per germline, CDR1 MNHEY and CDR2 SMNVEV (reference sequence). The CDR3 contains 16 residues. Trimming removed 8 bases from V and 5 bases from J; junction bases left unmatched: 13. The CDR3 loop reads CASHPTSGIRMETQYF. The CDR3 DNA reads TGTGCCAGCCATCCGACTAGCGGGATACGTATGGAGACCCAGTACTTC.

The chain is built from TRBV19 and TRBJ2-1; 7 bases are a match to TRBD1. The CDR3 is made up of 14 amino acids. Germline CDR1 LNHDA, CDR2 SQIVND (reference sequence). The ends lost 4 bases at V and 1 base at J; junction bases unmatched: 1. The chain's CDR3 is CASSRGQSYNEQFF. CDR3 DNA sequence: TGTGCCAGTAGTAGGGGACAGTCCTACAATGAGCAGTTCTTC. Full variable domain (rest looked up from reference TRBV19 and TRBJ2-1): DGGITQSPKYLFRKEGQNVTLSCEQNLNHDAMYWYRQDPGQGLRLIYYSQIVNDFQKGDIAEGYSVSREKKESFPLTVTSAQKNPTAFYLCASSRGQSYNEQFFGPGTRLTVL.

J is TRBJ2-2 and V is TRBV5-1, with TRBD1 matching over 8 bases. CDR1 SGHRS and CDR2 YFSETQ come from the germline V gene. The V and J ends lost 4 bases and 2 bases, in that order; junction bases with no gene match: 4. CDR3 length: 15 residues. The DNA of the CDR3 is TGCGCCAGCAGCGCTGGACAGGGAAACACCGGGGAGCTGTTTTTT. Protein product: CASSAGQGNTGELFF.

This clone was recorded a few times. The chain is built from TRBV2 and TRBJ1-1, with TRBD1 matching over 10 bases. V gave up 7 bases and J gave up 4 bases; unmatched junction bases: 3. Germline V gene data show CDR1 as SNHLY and CDR2 as FYNNEI. The CDR3 is 13 residues long. CDR3 in amino acids: CASIRTGGTEAFF. CDR3 nucleotide sequence: TGTGCCAGCATCCGGACAGGGGGCACTGAAGCTTTCTTT.

The CDR3, as DNA: TGTGCCAGCAGCCTCGGGACAGGGAATTACCTGCGCTCTGGAAACACCATATATTTT. Translating gives CASSLGTGNYLRSGNTIYF. The V and J genes are TRBV11-2 and TRBJ1-3; 9 bases are a match to TRBD1. CDR1 SGHAT and CDR2 FQNNGV come from the germline V gene. This CDR3 contains 19 residues. V gave up 5 bases and J gave up 0 bases; unmatched junction bases: 14.